The subject of this entry is one TCR beta chain. Expressed TCRB transcripts got sequenced, as all isolated RNA was reverse transcribed. The repertoire was sequenced with immunoSEQ multiplex PCR; TCRdb's copy has only in-frame clones and lacks some. In the table there are under 200,000 clones, around 8% of which are singletons. Germline V gene data show CDR1 as MDHEN and CDR2 as SYDVKM. The V gene end was trimmed by 5 bases and the J gene end by 7 bases; junction bases not matched to a gene: 8. The CDR3 is made up of 13 amino acids. This sample is drawn from a study of beta chain features in type 1 diabetes.

Sequences were obtained from central memory CD4+ T cells from blood. The source of this sequence is a man younger than 35 in good health. This rearrangement joins TRBV28 to TRBJ2-7; 7 bases are shared with TRBD1. In DNA, the CDR3 is TGTGCCAGCAGTCCCCGATTGGACAGGGAGCAGTACTTC. As protein: CASSPRLDREQYF.